Shown below are 22 T cell receptor beta chains from a single sample sequenced in a study of cytomegalovirus exposure and HLA in healthy donors. 60 Vbeta and 13 Jbeta primers were used in PCR. TCRdb keeps only in-frame clones here, not all; method: immunoSEQ multiplex PCR. The table shows 110,000 to 150,000 clones, with around three quarters occurring only once. Sequencing was performed on PBMCs. The receptors come from a man aged 40-50 years in good health and CMV-seropositive.

This clone was recorded only once. This rearrangement joins TRBV2 to TRBJ2-5, with TRBD1 matching over 7 bases. This CDR3 comprises 15 residues. Germline-derived CDR1 and CDR2 are SNHLY and FYNNEI. V shed 7 bases and J 4 bases; nucleotides not matched to a gene: 12. CDR3 sequence (DNA): TGTGCCAGCAAAAAACAGGGGCTTTGGGGAGAGACCCAGTACTTC. Its translation: CASKKQGLWGETQYF.

There are a few counts of this clone. This chain joins TRBV6-1 and TRBJ2-7; 9 bases align to TRBD1. Germline loops: CDR1 MNHNS, CDR2 SASEGT. The CDR3 is 15 amino acids. Trimming at V came to 7 bases and at J to 4 bases, leaving 11 bases not matched to a gene. CDR3 sequence: CASTPMGTGFYEQYF. The CDR3 DNA reads as TGTGCCAGCACCCCGATGGGGACAGGGTTTTACGAGCAGTACTTC.

This clone was seen once. This chain connects TRBV4-2 to TRBJ2-7, with TRBD1 identical over 10 bases. Germline V gives CDR1 LGHNA, CDR2 YNFKEQ. The junction had 6 bases not matched to a gene; V was cut back by 0 bases and J by 7 bases. The CDR3 extends over 15 amino acids. The CDR3 sequence: CASSQDGTGVYEQYF. DNA for the CDR3: TGTGCCAGCAGCCAAGATGGGACAGGGGTATATGAGCAGTACTTC.

V gene TRBV6-5 combines with J gene TRBJ1-5; TRBD1 is a possible D gene (5 bases). The CDR3 is 14 residues long. V was clipped by 6 bases and J by 3 bases, with 12 bases between them. The germline V gene has CDR1 MNHEY and CDR2 SVGAGI. The chain's CDR3 is CASSSTGYNQPQHF. For the CDR3, the DNA is TGTGCCAGCAGCTCTACAGGTTACAATCAGCCCCAGCATTTT.

This rearrangement joins TRBV7-8 to TRBJ2-7, with 8 bases identical to TRBD1. CDR1 SGHVS and CDR2 FQNEAQ come from the germline V gene. This CDR3 has 14 residues. J lost 10 bases, V lost 2 bases, and 10 bases had no gene match. The CDR3 DNA sequence: TGTGCCAGCAGCTTATCCCAGGGGGCATTTCTTCAGTACTTC. Its protein is CASSLSQGAFLQYF.

The chain combines TRBV12-5 with TRBJ2-1; 16 bases map to TRBD2. The CDR3 length is 19 residues. J was trimmed by 2 bases and V by 3 bases; bases with no gene match: 7. Germline assignment: CDR1 LGHNT and CDR2 FRNRAP. In DNA, the CDR3 is TGTGCTAGTGGTTTCGCCTCCGGGACTAGCGGGAGGGCCTACAATGAGCAGTTCTTC. It specifies CASGFASGTSGRAYNEQFF.

The V call is TRBV6-6, the J call TRBJ2-7; D uncertain. The V and J ends lost 2 bases and 0 bases respectively, with 8 bases between them. The germline CDR1 and CDR2 sequences are MNHNY and SVGAGI (reference sequence). The CDR3 runs to 14 residues. CDR3 sequence: CASSYGQVSYEQYF. The CDR3 DNA sequence: TGTGCCAGCAGTTACGGGCAGGTCTCCTACGAGCAGTACTTC.

The chain has TRBV5-5 and TRBJ1-5; D may be TRBD1 (6 bases). CDR1 and CDR2 from the germline V gene are SGHKS and YYEKEE (reference sequence). This CDR3 comprises 13 residues. Trimming pared 3 bases from V and 3 bases from J, leaving 7 bases between. CDR3 nucleotide sequence: TGTGCCAGCAGCTGGGGGCCCAATCAGCCCCAGCATTTT. Translated, it gives CASSWGPNQPQHF.

This sequence joins TRBV18 and TRBJ2-1; tentatively, D is TRBD2 (5 bases). Between the trimmed V and J ends, which lost 0 bases and 8 bases, there was a span of 14 bases. The CDR3 loop spans 15 amino acids. Germline V CDR1 and CDR2: KGHSH, LQKENI. CDR3 loop: CASSPPAVSSHEQFF. The CDR3 DNA sequence: TGTGCCAGCTCACCACCAGCGGTATCTAGTCATGAGCAGTTCTTC.

The J gene is TRBJ2-5, the V gene TRBV7-8; 7 nucleotides agree with TRBD1. The DNA end lines up better with TRBJ2-7; the J call may be wrong. Germline V lookup: CDR1 SGHVS, CDR2 FQNEAQ. The CDR3 sequence is 15 residues long. The chain's CDR3 is CASSIQGTFSYEQYF. As DNA, the CDR3 is TGTGCCAGCAGCATACAGGGGACGTTTTCCTACGAGCAGTACTTC.

The CDR3 loop reads CASSRSSYEQYF. CDR3 DNA sequence: TGTGCCAGCAGCCGCAGCTCCTACGAGCAGTACTTC. The genes are TRBV7-6 and TRBJ2-7; no clear D gene. CDR3 length equals 12 residues. V gave up 5 bases and J gave up 0 bases, with 5 bases separating them. CDR1 SGHVS and CDR2 FNYEAQ come from the germline V gene. The complete variable domain, with remaining parts taken from reference TRBV7-6 and TRBJ2-7, reads GAGVSQSPRYKVTKRGQDVALRCDPISGHVSLYWYRQALGQGPEFLTYFNYEAQQDKSGLPNDRFSAERPEGSISTLTIQRTEQRDSAMYRCASSRSSYEQYFGPGTRLTVT.

This chain uses TRBV6-5 with TRBJ1-2; D is uncertain. CDR3 size: 15 residues. CDR1 and CDR2 (germline): MNHEY, SVGAGI. V was clipped by 5 bases and J by 2 bases, with 15 bases between them. The CDR3 reads CASSRRGPPNYGYTF. In nucleotides, the CDR3 is TGTGCCAGCAGTCGTCGCGGGCCTCCCAACTATGGCTACACCTTC.

This clone came up a few times. This rearrangement joins TRBV5-4 to TRBJ1-2; D gene unclear. The V gene lost 4 bases and the J gene lost 5 bases, with 21 bases spanning the gap. The germline CDR1 and CDR2 sequences are SGHNT and YYREEE (reference sequence). The CDR3 contains 16 residues. CDR3 region: CASSMGAKDYGYGYTF. Here the CDR3 DNA reads TGTGCCAGCAGCATGGGTGCAAAGGATTACGGGTATGGCTACACCTTC.

The CDR3 DNA reads TGTGCCAGCAAAGCGGGAGGGCCCAACAATGAGCAGTTCTTC. This translates into CASKAGGPNNEQFF. The chain recombines TRBV6-5 with TRBJ2-1, with 10 nucleotides matching TRBD2. J gave up 5 bases and V 7 bases, and 5 bases lay outside the gene matches. The CDR3 is made up of 14 amino acids. CDR1 MNHEY and CDR2 SVGAGI come from the germline V gene.

This rearrangement joins TRBV11-3 to TRBJ1-1; D call uncertain. The CDR3 sequence is 14 residues long. Germline CDR1 SGHNT, CDR2 YENEEA. The V end lost 5 bases, the J end lost 0 bases, and 10 bases lay between the germline ends. The DNA for the CDR3 is TGTGCCAGCAGCCCTAAACGGGTGAACACTGAAGCTTTCTTT. Protein: CASSPKRVNTEAFF.

This clone was recorded only once. Written as DNA, the CDR3 is TGTGCCAGCAGCGTAGCCCCCGGCACAGATACGCAGTATTTT. This encodes CASSVAPGTDTQYF. This rearrangement joins TRBV9 to TRBJ2-3; the D is unclear. Germline CDR1 and CDR2: SGDLS and YYNGEE. Trimming removed 0 bases from V and 1 base from J, with 6 bases in between. The CDR3 is 14 amino acids.

The chain joins TRBV25-1 to TRBJ2-7, with TRBD1 matching 7 bases. CDR1 is MGHDK and CDR2 is SYGVNS in the germline V gene. Trimming at V came to 5 bases and at J to 2 bases, leaving 3 bases not matched to a gene. The CDR3 consists of 13 residues. CDR3 nucleotide sequence: TGTGCCAGCAGTACAGGGGCGGCCTACGAGCAGTACTTC. As protein: CASSTGAAYEQYF.

This clone appeared a few times. The V gene is TRBV19, the J gene TRBJ1-1; the match to TRBD1 covers 8 bases. Germline assignment: CDR1 LNHDA and CDR2 SQIVND (reference sequence). After removal of 7 bases from V and 5 bases from J, the junction contained 9 bases not matched to a gene. The CDR3 length is 14 residues. CDR3 protein: CASIPRGRQTEAFF. As DNA, the CDR3 is TGTGCCAGTATCCCCAGGGGGCGCCAGACTGAAGCTTTCTTT.

This sequence joins TRBV28 and TRBJ2-7; D ambiguous. V was pared by 5 bases and J by 3 bases, with 20 bases between. The CDR3 consists of 16 residues. Germline V gene data show CDR1 as MDHEN and CDR2 as SYDVKM. As DNA, the CDR3 is TGTGCCAGCAGTCTAGTCCCCGGGTCCGATAGCTACGAGCAGTACTTC. Its protein product is CASSLVPGSDSYEQYF.

The V call is TRBV29-1, the J call TRBJ2-3, with TRBD2 matching 8 bases. Germline loops: CDR1 SQVTM, CDR2 ANQGSEA. Trimming took 0 bases from V and 1 from J; bases not matched to a gene: 6. The CDR3 extends over 16 amino acids. In nucleotides, the CDR3 is TGCAGCGTTGAAGACATCTTTAGCGGGGGCACAGATACGCAGTATTTT. It specifies CSVEDIFSGGTDTQYF.

This clone was counted only a few times. V usage is TRBV11-2 and J usage is TRBJ2-7; 9 nucleotides line up with TRBD2. This CDR3 has 17 residues. Looked up from germline, CDR1 is SGHAT and CDR2 is FQNNGV. Trimming took 6 bases from V and 0 from J; bases not matched to a gene: 12. CDR3: CASSGGIAGVLSYEQYF. The CDR3 region has the DNA TGTGCCAGCAGTGGGGGAATAGCGGGAGTTCTCTCCTACGAGCAGTACTTC.

The rearrangement links TRBV7-2 to TRBJ2-1, with a possible D match to TRBD1 (5 bases). The germline CDR1 and CDR2 sequences are SGHTA and FQGNSA. This CDR3 contains 16 residues. The V end was cut by 3 bases, the J end by 6 bases, with 18 bases between. CDR3 sequence (DNA): TGTGCCAGCAGCTTGGAAAGGGGTCGAATGAGCAATGAGCAGTTCTTC. The encoded protein is CASSLERGRMSNEQFF. Complete variable domain (other parts from reference TRBV7-2 and TRBJ2-1): GAGVSQSPSNKVTEKGKDVELRCDPISGHTALYWYRQSLGQGLEFLIYFQGNSAPDKSGLPSDRFSAERTGGSVSTLTIQRTQQEDSAVYLCASSLERGRMSNEQFFGPGTRLTVL.